The 25 T cell receptor beta chains in this list originate from one sample, sequenced in a study of blood T cell repertoires in COVID-19. Some clones are missing from TCRdb's copy, which holds only in-frame ones; the method was immunoSEQ multiplex PCR. The sample has 250,000 to 400,000 clones, more than 70% seen once. Input material: peripheral blood. The receptor source for this set is a woman between 25 and 40 years old with COVID-19, enrolled during active disease.

The chain couples TRBV4-2 to TRBJ2-6, with TRBD1 matching over 7 bases. Trimming cost V 4 bases and J 3 bases; bases outside gene matches: 12. The CDR3 is 18 residues long. From germline, CDR1 is LGHNA and CDR2 YNFKEQ. The DNA of the CDR3 is TGTGCCAGCAGCCCGGACGACAGGGTCGTTGGTGGGGCCAACGTCCTGACTTTC. It yields the protein CASSPDDRVVGGANVLTF.

The chain has TRBV7-6 and TRBJ1-3; D may be TRBD1 (6 bases). Germline V gene data show CDR1 as SGHVS and CDR2 as FNYEAQ. Deletions cut 6 bases from V and 0 bases from J, with 12 bases between. This CDR3 has 15 residues. The CDR3 nucleotides read TGTGCCAGCAGTTCTACAGGGATCTCTGGAAACACCATATATTTT. Protein: CASSSTGISGNTIYF.

J is TRBJ2-4 and V is TRBV7-2, with a possible D match to TRBD1 (6 bases). In germline, CDR1 is SGHTA, CDR2 FQGNSA. Trimming cost V 3 bases and J 2 bases, with 11 bases left between them. This CDR3 has 15 residues. The CDR3 DNA is TGTGCCAGCAGCTTGCAGGGGACCACCAAAAACATTCAGTACTTC. Its protein product is CASSLQGTTKNIQYF.

The chain has TRBV5-8 and TRBJ2-5, with TRBD1 matching over 7 bases. V lost 4 bases to trimming and J lost 4 bases; unmatched junction nucleotides: 4. Germline CDR1 reads SGHTS; CDR2 reads YDEGEE. The CDR3 has 13 amino acids. Here the CDR3 reads CASSGGQLETQYF. CDR3 bases: TGTGCCAGCAGCGGGGGACAGTTAGAGACCCAGTACTTC.

The chain carries TRBV5-1 and TRBJ2-1, with 10 bases aligning to TRBD2. Germline trimming cut 4 bases from V and 7 bases from J; bases unmatched to any gene: 11. The CDR3 has 16 amino acids. The germline gives CDR1 SGHRS, CDR2 YFSETQ. The CDR3 spells CASSRPIAGGSNEQFF. The CDR3 bases are TGCGCCAGCAGCAGACCAATAGCGGGGGGTAGTAATGAGCAGTTCTTC.

The rearrangement links TRBV4-2 to TRBJ1-5; the D is unclear. The V gene lost 4 bases and the J gene lost 2 bases, with 12 bases spanning the gap. The CDR3 has 15 amino acids. CDR1 and CDR2 from the germline V gene are LGHNA and YNFKEQ. In DNA form, the CDR3 reads TGTGCCAGCAGCCTCTCTTGGCTCGGCAATCAGCCCCAGCATTTT. This codes for CASSLSWLGNQPQHF.

This rearrangement joins TRBV6-2 or TRBV6-3 to TRBJ2-1; 7 bases agree with TRBD1. Germline V gene data show CDR1 as MNHEY and CDR2 as SVGEGT. Losses at the gene ends were 4 bases for V and 8 bases for J; bases not matched to a gene: 8. CDR3 length: 14 residues. The CDR3 protein is CASSSGQGVDEQFF. The CDR3 DNA sequence: TGTGCCAGCAGTTCCGGCCAGGGGGTTGATGAGCAGTTCTTC.

The J gene is TRBJ1-2, the V gene TRBV28, with a possible D match to TRBD1 (6 bases). The CDR3 spans 12 residues. The V and J ends lost 6 bases and 5 bases respectively, with 10 bases between them. Germline V gene lookup returns CDR1 MDHEN and CDR2 SYDVKM. The CDR3: CASRPGVYGYTF. CDR3 DNA sequence: TGTGCCAGCAGACCAGGGGTTTATGGCTACACCTTC.

This chain uses TRBV12-3 or TRBV12-4 with TRBJ2-5; D gene unclear. V lost 2 bases to trimming and J lost 5 bases, with 9 bases between them. The CDR3 is 13 amino acids. In DNA, the CDR3 is TGTGCCAGCAGTTTACGGGTAGACGAGACCCAGTACTTC. Its translation: CASSLRVDETQYF.

With regard to this clone: Germline is not matched at one junction end, which may reflect a read error. CDR3 sequence (DNA): TGTGCCAGCAGCATCACAGGGGCCCTCGCTTTT. Translating it yields CASSITGALAF. The V gene is TRBV2, the J gene TRBJ1-6, with 7 bases fitting TRBD1. In germline, CDR1 is SNHLY, CDR2 FYNNEI. This CDR3 comprises 11 residues.

The J gene is TRBJ1-2, the V gene TRBV24-1; no definite D call. V dropped 8 bases and J dropped 8 bases, with 20 bases sitting between them. This CDR3 is built from 14 residues. Germline assignment: CDR1 KGHDR and CDR2 SFDVKD. CDR3 in amino acids: CATTSGRTLDGYTF. The CDR3 region has the DNA TGTGCCACCACCTCGGGCCGGACTCTTGACGGCTACACCTTC.

The chain has TRBV5-1 and TRBJ2-2, with 8 bases matching TRBD1. V dropped 5 bases and J dropped 7; count of bases not matched to a gene: 7. The CDR3 runs 14 residues. Per the germline V gene, CDR1 is SGHRS and CDR2 is YFSETQ. The CDR3 nucleotides are TGCGCCAGCAGGACAGGGGATCGGAACGGGGAGCTGTTTTTT. It specifies CASRTGDRNGELFF. The full variable domain, rest sourced from reference TRBV5-1 and TRBJ2-2, is KAGVTQTPRYLIKTRGQQVTLSCSPISGHRSVSWYQQTPGQGLQFLFEYFSETQRNKGNFPGRFSGRQFSNSRSEMNVSTLELGDSALYLCASRTGDRNGELFFGEGSRLTVL.

The chain is built from TRBV10-2 and TRBJ2-1; 9 bases fit TRBD1. J gave up 10 bases and V 4 bases, and 11 bases lay outside the gene matches. CDR3 length: 15 residues. Germline CDR1 and CDR2: WSHSY and SAAADI. In DNA, the CDR3 is TGCGCCAGCAGTGGCACCGGGACAGGGAGACGGGAGCAGTTCTTC. Protein: CASSGTGTGRREQFF.

The CDR3 loop is CASSQRGGITEAFF. The CDR3 region has the DNA TGCGCCAGCAGCCAGCGCGGAGGGATTACTGAAGCTTTCTTT. The V gene is TRBV4-1, the J gene TRBJ1-1; D is undetermined. Trimming pared 3 bases from V and 5 bases from J, leaving 13 bases between. Germline V gives CDR1 MGHRA, CDR2 YSYEKL. The CDR3 runs to 14 residues.

This chain uses TRBV11-2 with TRBJ2-4; 13 positions agree with TRBD2. This CDR3 contains 15 residues. The V and J ends lost 5 bases and 5 bases, in that order; junction bases with no gene match: 3. Per the germline V gene, CDR1 is SGHAT and CDR2 is FQNNGV. In DNA, the CDR3 is TGTGCCAGCAGCCCCGGACTAGCGGGGGAAAACATTCAGTACTTC. It specifies CASSPGLAGENIQYF.

The V gene is TRBV7-2, the J gene TRBJ2-7; no clear D gene. The germline V and J ends were trimmed by 4 bases and 2 bases, with 12 bases remaining between them. This CDR3 spans 14 amino acids. CDR1 SGHTA and CDR2 FQGNSA come from the germline V gene. This CDR3 is CASSSTAATYEQYF. CDR3 nucleotides: TGTGCCAGCAGCTCCACCGCGGCGACCTACGAGCAGTACTTC. Drawing the rest from reference TRBV7-2 and TRBJ2-7, the complete variable domain is GAGVSQSPSNKVTEKGKDVELRCDPISGHTALYWYRQSLGQGLEFLIYFQGNSAPDKSGLPSDRFSAERTGGSVSTLTIQRTQQEDSAVYLCASSSTAATYEQYFGPGTRLTVT.

The chain links TRBV9 to TRBJ1-6; TRBD1 matches 9 bases. In germline, CDR1 is SGDLS, CDR2 YYNGEE. V gave up 3 bases and J gave up 3 bases; unmatched junction bases: 1. This CDR3 contains 15 residues. The CDR3 reads CASSGGQGYNSPLHF. CDR3 nucleotides: TGTGCCAGCAGCGGGGGACAGGGCTATAATTCACCCCTCCACTTT.

The V and J genes are TRBV3-1 (or the pseudogene TRBV3-2) and TRBJ1-1; D might be TRBD1 (6 bases). The V gene lost 4 bases and the J gene lost 5 bases, with 17 bases spanning the gap. This CDR3 spans 15 amino acids. Germline CDR1 LGHDT, CDR2 YNNKEL (reference sequence). This CDR3 reads CASSPHGAGVTEAFF. DNA of the CDR3: TGTGCCAGCAGCCCCCATGGGGCAGGGGTGACTGAAGCTTTCTTT.

V is TRBV7-9 and J is TRBJ2-7; 7 bases line up with TRBD2. V was clipped by 4 bases and J by 8 bases; unmatched bases: 2. This CDR3 is 11 amino acids long. The germline V gene encodes CDR1 SEHNR and CDR2 FQNEAQ (reference sequence). DNA for the CDR3: TGTGCCAGCAGCTGGGAGGGACAGCAGTACGTC. Encoded protein: CASSWEGQQYV.

This chain links TRBV10-1 with TRBJ2-3, with unresolved D. The germline V gene encodes CDR1 WNHNN and CDR2 SYGVQD (reference sequence). This CDR3 has 15 residues. With 4 bases removed from V and 6 bases from J, the gap between germline ends came to 17 bases. The CDR3 protein is CASSVMAGPKDTQYF. The CDR3 DNA reads as TGCGCCAGCAGTGTTATGGCAGGCCCCAAGGATACGCAGTATTTT.

This sequence joins TRBV11-3 and TRBJ2-1; no clear D gene. CDR3 size: 10 residues. Germline assignment: CDR1 SGHNT and CDR2 YENEEA. Between the trimmed V and J ends, which lost 6 bases and 6 bases, there was a span of 3 bases. This chain's CDR3 is CASSLNEQFF. The CDR3 region has the DNA TGTGCCAGCAGTCTCAATGAGCAGTTCTTC.

This sequence joins TRBV4-3 and TRBJ2-2, with 8 nucleotides matching TRBD2. Germline trimming cut 4 bases from V and 6 bases from J; bases unmatched to any gene: 10. The CDR3 loop spans 16 amino acids. Germline CDR1 reads LGHNA; CDR2 reads YSLEER. The CDR3 DNA follows: TGCGCCAGCAGCCTCAGAGCGGGGGAGATTTCCGGGGAGCTGTTTTTT. Its translation is CASSLRAGEISGELFF.

This chain uses TRBV10-2 with TRBJ1-1, with D possibly TRBD1 on 5 matching bases. This CDR3 contains 13 residues. V gave up 7 bases and J gave up 1 base, with 10 bases separating them. The V gene's germline CDR1 is WSHSY and CDR2 SAAADI. In DNA, the CDR3 is TGCGCCAGCACGAAGGGGCAGAACACTGAAGCTTTCTTT. It codes for CASTKGQNTEAFF.

This rearrangement joins TRBV3-1 (or the pseudogene TRBV3-2) to TRBJ1-1, with a tentative D call TRBD1 (5 bases). Germline V lookup: CDR1 LGHDT, CDR2 YNNKEL (reference sequence). V was shortened by 9 bases and J by 1 base, with 21 bases between the two germline ends. The CDR3 is 16 residues long. CDR3 nucleotides: TGTGCCAGTCGCGGAGGGGCTGGTGGGTGGAACACTGAAGCTTTCTTT. Its protein is CASRGGAGGWNTEAFF.

The chain is built from TRBV15 and TRBJ1-2; no clear D. Germline CDR1 reads LNHNV; CDR2 reads YYDKDF (reference sequence). V dropped 5 bases and J dropped 8 bases, with 12 bases sitting between them. The CDR3 loop spans 12 amino acids. CDR3 protein: CATSGLDWGYTF. DNA of the CDR3: TGTGCCACCAGCGGACTGGACTGGGGCTACACCTTC.